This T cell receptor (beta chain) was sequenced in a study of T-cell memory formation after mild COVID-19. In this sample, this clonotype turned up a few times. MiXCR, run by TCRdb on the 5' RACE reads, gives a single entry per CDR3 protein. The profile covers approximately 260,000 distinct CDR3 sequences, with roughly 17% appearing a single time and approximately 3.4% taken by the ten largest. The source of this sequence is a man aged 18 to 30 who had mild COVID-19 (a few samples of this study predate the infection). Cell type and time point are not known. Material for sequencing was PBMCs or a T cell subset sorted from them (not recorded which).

The DNA for the CDR3 is TGCGCCAGCAGGCACGACAGATCCAGTGGCTACACCTTC. This encodes CASRHDRSSGYTF. V is TRBV4-1 and J is TRBJ1-2; possible D gene TRBD1, 5 bases. CDR3 size: 13 residues. Germline V CDR1 and CDR2: MGHRA, YSYEKL. V lost 6 bases and J lost 7, with 15 bases in between.